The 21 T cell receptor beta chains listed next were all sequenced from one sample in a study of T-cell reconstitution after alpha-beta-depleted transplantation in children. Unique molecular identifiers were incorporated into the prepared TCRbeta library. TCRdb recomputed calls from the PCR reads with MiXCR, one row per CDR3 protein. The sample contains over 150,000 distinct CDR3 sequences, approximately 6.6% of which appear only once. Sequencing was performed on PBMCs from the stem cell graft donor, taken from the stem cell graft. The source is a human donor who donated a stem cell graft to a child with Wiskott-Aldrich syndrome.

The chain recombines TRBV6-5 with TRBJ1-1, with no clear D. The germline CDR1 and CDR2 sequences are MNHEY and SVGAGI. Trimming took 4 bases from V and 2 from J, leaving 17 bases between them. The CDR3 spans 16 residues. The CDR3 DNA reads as TGTGCCAGCAGTTTGACTCGAGGCAGGTCTAACACTGAAGCTTTCTTT. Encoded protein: CASSLTRGRSNTEAFF.

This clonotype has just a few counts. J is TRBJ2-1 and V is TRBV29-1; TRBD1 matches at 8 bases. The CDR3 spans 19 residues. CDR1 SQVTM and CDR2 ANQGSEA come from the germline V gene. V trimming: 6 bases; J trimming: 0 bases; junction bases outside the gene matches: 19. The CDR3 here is CSVRTGGTGATISYNEQFF. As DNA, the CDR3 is TGCAGCGTGAGGACAGGCGGGACAGGAGCTACAATCTCCTACAATGAGCAGTTCTTC.

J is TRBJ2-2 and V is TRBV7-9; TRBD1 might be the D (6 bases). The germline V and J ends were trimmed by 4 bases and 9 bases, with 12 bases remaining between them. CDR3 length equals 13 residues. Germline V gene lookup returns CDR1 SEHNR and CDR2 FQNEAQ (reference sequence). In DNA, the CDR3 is TGTGCCAGCAGCTCCCAGGGGTATCGGGAGCTGTTTTTT. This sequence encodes CASSSQGYRELFF.

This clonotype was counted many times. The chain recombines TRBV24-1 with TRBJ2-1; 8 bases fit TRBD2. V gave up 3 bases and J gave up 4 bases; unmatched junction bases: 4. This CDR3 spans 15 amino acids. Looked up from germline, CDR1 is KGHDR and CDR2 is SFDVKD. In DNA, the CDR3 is TGTGCCACCAGTGATCCGGGACTAGTGTACAATGAGCAGTTCTTC. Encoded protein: CATSDPGLVYNEQFF.

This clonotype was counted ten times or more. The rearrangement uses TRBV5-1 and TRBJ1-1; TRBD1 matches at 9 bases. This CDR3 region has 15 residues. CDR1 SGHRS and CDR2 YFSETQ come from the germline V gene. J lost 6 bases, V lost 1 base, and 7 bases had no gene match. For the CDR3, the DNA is TGCGCCAGCAGCTTGTTACCGGGACAGGGTGCTGAAGCTTTCTTT. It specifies CASSLLPGQGAEAFF. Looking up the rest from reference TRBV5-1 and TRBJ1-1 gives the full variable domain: KAGVTQTPRYLIKTRGQQVTLSCSPISGHRSVSWYQQTPGQGLQFLFEYFSETQRNKGNFPGRFSGRQFSNSRSEMNVSTLELGDSALYLCASSLLPGQGAEAFFGQGTRLTVV.

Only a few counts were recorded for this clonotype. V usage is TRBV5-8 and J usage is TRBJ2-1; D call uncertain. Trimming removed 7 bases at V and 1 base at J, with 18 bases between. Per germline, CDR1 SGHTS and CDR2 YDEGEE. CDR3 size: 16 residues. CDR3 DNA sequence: TGTGCCAGCGGCCAATGGGCCGAAAAATCCTACAATGAGCAGTTCTTC. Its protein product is CASGQWAEKSYNEQFF.

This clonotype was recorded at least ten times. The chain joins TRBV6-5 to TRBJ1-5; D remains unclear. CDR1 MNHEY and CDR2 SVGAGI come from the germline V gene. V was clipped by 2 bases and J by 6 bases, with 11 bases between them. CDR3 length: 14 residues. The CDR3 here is CASSYRAGGQPQHF. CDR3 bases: TGTGCCAGCAGTTACAGGGCCGGTGGTCAGCCCCAGCATTTT.

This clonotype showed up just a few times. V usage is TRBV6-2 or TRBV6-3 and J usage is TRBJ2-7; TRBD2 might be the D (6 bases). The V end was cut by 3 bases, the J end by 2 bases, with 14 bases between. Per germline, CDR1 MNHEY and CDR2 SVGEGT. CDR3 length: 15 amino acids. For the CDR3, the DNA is TGTGCCAGCAGTTATGGGGGGACGGGACCCTACGAGCAGTACTTC. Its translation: CASSYGGTGPYEQYF.

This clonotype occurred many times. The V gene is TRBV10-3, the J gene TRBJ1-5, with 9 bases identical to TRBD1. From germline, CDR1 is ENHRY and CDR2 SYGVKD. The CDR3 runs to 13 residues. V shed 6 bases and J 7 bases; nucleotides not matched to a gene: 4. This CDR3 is CAISLDRGQPQHF. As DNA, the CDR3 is TGTGCCATCAGCCTGGACAGGGGCCAGCCCCAGCATTTT.

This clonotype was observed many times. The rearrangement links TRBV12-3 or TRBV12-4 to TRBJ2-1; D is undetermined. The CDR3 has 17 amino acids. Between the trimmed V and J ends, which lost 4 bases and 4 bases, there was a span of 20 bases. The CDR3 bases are TGTGCCAGCAGTTCAAACCCGGTGGCGTCTACGTACAATGAGCAGTTCTTC. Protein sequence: CASSSNPVASTYNEQFF.

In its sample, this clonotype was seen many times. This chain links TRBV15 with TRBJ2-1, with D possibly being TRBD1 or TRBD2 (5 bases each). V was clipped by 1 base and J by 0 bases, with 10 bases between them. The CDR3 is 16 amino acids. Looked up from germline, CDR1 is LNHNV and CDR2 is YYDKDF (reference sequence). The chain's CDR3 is CATSRGGASSYNEQFF. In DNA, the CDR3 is TGTGCCACCAGCAGAGGAGGGGCTAGCTCCTACAATGAGCAGTTCTTC. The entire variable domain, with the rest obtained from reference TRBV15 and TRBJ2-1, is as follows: DAMVIQNPRYQVTQFGKPVTLSCSQTLNHNVMYWYQQKSSQAPKLLFHYYDKDFNNEADTPDNFQSRRPNTSFCFLDIRSPGLGDTAMYLCATSRGGASSYNEQFFGPGTRLTVL.

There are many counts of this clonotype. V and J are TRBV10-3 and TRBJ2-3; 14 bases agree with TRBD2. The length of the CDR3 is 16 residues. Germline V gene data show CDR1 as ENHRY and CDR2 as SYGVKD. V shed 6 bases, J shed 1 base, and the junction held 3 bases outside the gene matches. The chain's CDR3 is CAIRATSGGGTDTQYF. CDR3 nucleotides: TGTGCCATCAGAGCGACTAGCGGGGGGGGCACAGATACGCAGTATTTT.

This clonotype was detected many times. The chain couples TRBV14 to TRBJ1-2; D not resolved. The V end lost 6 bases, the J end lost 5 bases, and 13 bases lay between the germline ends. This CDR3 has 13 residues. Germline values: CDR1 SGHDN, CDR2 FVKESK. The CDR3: CASSRTDEYGYTF. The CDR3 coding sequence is TGTGCCAGCAGTCGTACAGATGAGTATGGCTACACCTTC.

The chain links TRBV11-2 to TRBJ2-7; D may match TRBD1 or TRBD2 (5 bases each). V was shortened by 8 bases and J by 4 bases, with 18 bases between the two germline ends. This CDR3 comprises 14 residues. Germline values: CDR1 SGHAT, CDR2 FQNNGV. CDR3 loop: CASGQGRSIYEQYF. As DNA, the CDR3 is TGTGCCAGCGGCCAGGGACGGAGTATTTACGAGCAGTACTTC.

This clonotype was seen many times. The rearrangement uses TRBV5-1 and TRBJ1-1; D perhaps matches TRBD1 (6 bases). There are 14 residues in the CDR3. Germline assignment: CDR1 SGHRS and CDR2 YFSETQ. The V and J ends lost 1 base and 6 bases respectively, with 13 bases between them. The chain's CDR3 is CASSLRETGPEAFF. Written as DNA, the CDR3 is TGCGCCAGCAGCTTGCGAGAGACAGGCCCTGAAGCTTTCTTT.

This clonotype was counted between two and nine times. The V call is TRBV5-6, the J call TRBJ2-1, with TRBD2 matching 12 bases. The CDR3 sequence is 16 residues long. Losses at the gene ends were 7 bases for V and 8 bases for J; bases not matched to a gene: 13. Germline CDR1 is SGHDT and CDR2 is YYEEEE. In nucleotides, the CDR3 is TGTGCCAGCCGGACAGACGCTAGCGGGAGGGGGTATGAGCAGTTCTTC. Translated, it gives CASRTDASGRGYEQFF.

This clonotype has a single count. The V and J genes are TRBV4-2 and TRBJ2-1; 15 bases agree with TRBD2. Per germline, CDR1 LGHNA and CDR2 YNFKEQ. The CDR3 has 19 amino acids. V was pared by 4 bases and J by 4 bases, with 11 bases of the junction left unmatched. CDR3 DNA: TGTGCCAGCAGCCTATCTCCCGGGACTAGCGGGGGGCCTTACAATGAGCAGTTCTTC. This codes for CASSLSPGTSGGPYNEQFF.

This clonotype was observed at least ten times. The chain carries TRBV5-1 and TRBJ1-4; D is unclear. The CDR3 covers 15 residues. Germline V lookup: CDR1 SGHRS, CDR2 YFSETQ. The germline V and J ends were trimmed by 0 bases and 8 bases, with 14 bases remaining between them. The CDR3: CASSLAPASGEKLFF. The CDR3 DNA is TGCGCCAGCAGCTTGGCCCCGGCCAGCGGGGAAAAACTGTTTTTT.

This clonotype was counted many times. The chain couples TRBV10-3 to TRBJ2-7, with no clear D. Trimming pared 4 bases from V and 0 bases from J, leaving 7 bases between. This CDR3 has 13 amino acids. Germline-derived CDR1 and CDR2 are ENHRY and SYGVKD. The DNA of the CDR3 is TGTGCCATCAGTGGCGGCGGCTCCTACGAGCAGTACTTC. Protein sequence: CAISGGGSYEQYF.

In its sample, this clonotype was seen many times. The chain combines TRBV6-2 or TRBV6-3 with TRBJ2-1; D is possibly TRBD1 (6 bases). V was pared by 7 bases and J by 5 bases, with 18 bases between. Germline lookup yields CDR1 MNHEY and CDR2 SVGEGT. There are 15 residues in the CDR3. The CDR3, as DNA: TGTGCCAGCATTCAGGCAGGGGCAGGGAACAATGAGCAGTTCTTC. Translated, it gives CASIQAGAGNNEQFF.

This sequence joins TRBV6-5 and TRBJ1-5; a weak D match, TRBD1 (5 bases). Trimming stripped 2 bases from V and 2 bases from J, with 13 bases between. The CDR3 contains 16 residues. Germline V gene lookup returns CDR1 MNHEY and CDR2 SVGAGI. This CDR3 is CASSYVGVGGNQPQHF. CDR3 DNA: TGTGCCAGCAGTTACGTAGGCGTGGGGGGCAATCAGCCCCAGCATTTT.